The 12 T cell receptor beta chains presented below share a single source sample, sequenced in a study of T cells after yellow fever vaccination. MiXCR was run by TCRdb on the 5' RACE reads, yielding one entry per CDR3 protein. Of about 200,000 distinct CDR3 sequences listed, around 3.1% were seen once; the top ten hold about 3.3%. This material consisted of CD4+ T cells sorted from PBMCs, taken 10 days after the yellow fever booster vaccination. The origin of the receptors is a man between 18 and 35 years old who received the YFV17D yellow fever vaccine.

The CDR3 region has the DNA TGTGCCAGCAGCTCCCGGGGCCATGGAAACACCATATATTTT. It yields the protein CASSSRGHGNTIYF. The chain couples TRBV7-2 to TRBJ1-3; D is possibly TRBD1 (5 bases). Trimming left V 4 bases short and J 3 bases short, with 10 bases between. This CDR3 is built from 14 residues. Germline loops: CDR1 SGHTA, CDR2 FQGNSA.

The sample holds many counts of this clonotype. This sequence joins TRBV20-1 and TRBJ2-3, with D perhaps TRBD2 (7 bases). Trimming pared 1 base from V and 3 bases from J, leaving 20 bases between. CDR1 DFQATT and CDR2 SNEGSKA come from the germline V gene (reference sequence). This CDR3 is 17 amino acids long. CDR3 sequence reads: CSARVRGRTSATDTQYF. DNA for the CDR3: TGCAGTGCTAGAGTGCGGGGGCGGACCTCCGCGACAGATACGCAGTATTTT.

The gene calls are TRBV18 and TRBJ2-3; TRBD1 might be the D (5 bases). This CDR3 contains 18 residues. Germline values: CDR1 KGHSH, CDR2 LQKENI. The V end was cut by 0 bases, the J end by 2 bases, with 18 bases between. The CDR3 bases are TGTGCCAGCTCACCACCCCGCTGGACGGTGGGGCTCACAGATACGCAGTATTTT. Translating gives CASSPPRWTVGLTDTQYF. The entire variable domain, with the rest obtained from reference TRBV18 and TRBJ2-3, is as follows: NAGVMQNPRHLVRRRGQEARLRCSPMKGHSHVYWYRQLPEEGLKFMVYLQKENIIDESGMPKERFSAEFPKEGPSILRIQQVVRGDSAAYFCASSPPRWTVGLTDTQYFGPGTRLTVL.

This clonotype was observed at least ten times. The chain is built from TRBV7-2 and TRBJ2-2; D gene uncertain. V was shortened by 1 base and J by 7 bases, with 7 bases between the two germline ends. CDR1 is SGHTA, CDR2 FQGNSA, per germline. The CDR3 covers 13 residues. The CDR3 here is CASSLDGIGELFF. Here the CDR3 DNA reads TGTGCCAGCAGCTTAGATGGGATCGGGGAGCTGTTTTTT.

This clonotype was counted many times. The chain carries TRBV5-5 and TRBJ2-7; 8 bases are a match to TRBD1. Germline CDR1 reads SGHKS; CDR2 reads YYEKEE (reference sequence). This CDR3 is 17 amino acids long. The J segment lost 3 bases and the V segment lost 0 bases, leaving 11 bases of the junction unmatched. This CDR3 reads CASSLVPGTGVLYEQYV. CDR3 in DNA: TGTGCCAGCAGCTTGGTCCCCGGGACAGGAGTCCTCTACGAGCAGTACGTC.

This chain links TRBV5-4 with TRBJ2-1, with D possibly TRBD2 on 6 matching bases. The CDR3 totals 15 residues. Germline assignment: CDR1 SGHNT and CDR2 YYREEE (reference sequence). The V and J ends lost 2 bases and 7 bases respectively, with 16 bases between them. The CDR3 loop is CASSFSGTPTNEQFF. In DNA, the CDR3 is TGTGCCAGCAGCTTCTCCGGGACTCCAACGAATGAGCAGTTCTTC.

This clonotype has ten or more counts. This chain uses TRBV5-6 with TRBJ2-5, with unresolved D. This CDR3 is 13 amino acids long. From germline, CDR1 is SGHDT and CDR2 YYEEEE. Trimming removed 2 bases at V and 7 bases at J, with 12 bases between. The CDR3 loop reads CASSLSSLGTQYF. CDR3 bases: TGTGCCAGCAGCTTATCGAGCCTGGGGACCCAGTACTTC.

This clonotype was observed a handful of times. This chain links TRBV7-8 with TRBJ1-3; no firm D call. This CDR3 has 16 residues. The V end was cut by 5 bases, the J end by 0 bases, with 14 bases between. CDR1 is SGHVS and CDR2 is FQNEAQ in the germline V gene. In DNA form, the CDR3 reads TGTGCCAGCAGCGTAGAGAGGACGAGCTCTGGAAACACCATATATTTT. It yields the protein CASSVERTSSGNTIYF.

This clonotype has a count of ten or more. V and J are TRBV18 and TRBJ1-1; D remains unclear. This CDR3 contains 16 residues. Germline values: CDR1 KGHSH, CDR2 LQKENI. The V end lost 1 base, the J end lost 1 base, and 13 bases lay between the germline ends. The CDR3 sequence is CASSPLFPGGNTEAFF. As DNA, the CDR3 is TGTGCCAGCTCACCACTATTCCCCGGCGGGAACACTGAAGCTTTCTTT.

This clonotype was detected a few times. The V and J genes are TRBV28 and TRBJ1-2, with unresolved D. This CDR3 has 10 residues. V lost 7 bases and J 6 bases, leaving 6 bases between the germline ends. Looked up from germline, CDR1 is MDHEN and CDR2 is SYDVKM. CDR3 loop: CASNRNGYTF. The CDR3 region has the DNA TGTGCCAGCAACCGGAATGGCTACACCTTC.

The sample holds many counts of this clonotype. The CDR3 loop reads CASSLSAGGWKTQYF. The CDR3 bases are TGTGCCAGCAGTTTATCCGCAGGGGGCTGGAAGACCCAGTACTTC. The chain recombines TRBV27 with TRBJ2-5; 8 bases fit TRBD1. With 0 bases clipped from V and 6 bases from J, the junction kept 6 bases outside the gene matches. The length of the CDR3 is 15 residues. The germline V gene encodes CDR1 MNHEY and CDR2 SMNVEV (reference sequence).

This clonotype occurred many times. The chain employs TRBV4-2 and TRBJ2-3; 8 nucleotides agree with TRBD2. V was pared by 3 bases and J by 6 bases, with 23 bases of the junction left unmatched. The CDR3 has 20 residues. Germline V gene data show CDR1 as LGHNA and CDR2 as YNFKEQ. The CDR3 nucleotides are TGTGCCAGCAGCCAGCCCCACCCTAGTCGCACTAGCGGCAATTGGGATACGCAGTATTTT. This translates into CASSQPHPSRTSGNWDTQYF.